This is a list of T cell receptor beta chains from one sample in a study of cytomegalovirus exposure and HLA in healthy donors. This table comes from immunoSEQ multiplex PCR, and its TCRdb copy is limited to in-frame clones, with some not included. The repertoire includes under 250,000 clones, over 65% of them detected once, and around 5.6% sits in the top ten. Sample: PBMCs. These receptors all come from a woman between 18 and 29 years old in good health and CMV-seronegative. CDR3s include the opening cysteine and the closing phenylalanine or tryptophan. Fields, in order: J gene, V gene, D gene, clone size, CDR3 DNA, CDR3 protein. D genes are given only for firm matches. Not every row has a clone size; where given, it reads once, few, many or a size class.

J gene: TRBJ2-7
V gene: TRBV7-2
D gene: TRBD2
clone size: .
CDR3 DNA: TGTGCCAGCAGCTTGGGGCTAGCGGGAGGGAACTACGAGCAGTACTTC
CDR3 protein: CASSLGLAGGNYEQYF

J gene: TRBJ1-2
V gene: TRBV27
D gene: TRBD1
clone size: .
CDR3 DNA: TGTGCCAGCAGGACAGGGAACTATGGCTACACCTTC
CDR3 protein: CASRTGNYGYTF

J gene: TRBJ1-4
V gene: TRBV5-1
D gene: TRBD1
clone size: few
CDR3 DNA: TGCGCCAGCAGAACGGGACAGGTTAATGAAAAACTGTTTTTT
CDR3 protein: CASRTGQVNEKLFF

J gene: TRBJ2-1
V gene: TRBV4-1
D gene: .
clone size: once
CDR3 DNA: TGCGCCAGCAGCCAAGAGTGGAGCTCCTACAATGAGCAGTTCTTC
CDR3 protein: CASSQEWSSYNEQFF

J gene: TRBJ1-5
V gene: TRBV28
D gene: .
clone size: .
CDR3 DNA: TGTGCCAGCAGTCCCCGACTATTCCCCCATCAGCCCCAGCATTTT
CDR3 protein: CASSPRLFPHQPQHF

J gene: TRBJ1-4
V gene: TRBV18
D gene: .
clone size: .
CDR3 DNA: TGTGCCAGCTCACCCTTACAGGGTCCTAATGAAAAACTGTTTTTT
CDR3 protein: CASSPLQGPNEKLFF

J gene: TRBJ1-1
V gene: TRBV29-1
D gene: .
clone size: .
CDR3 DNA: TGCAGCGTTCCGAGCCCGTATACCACTGAAGCTTTCTTT
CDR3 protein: CSVPSPYTTEAFF

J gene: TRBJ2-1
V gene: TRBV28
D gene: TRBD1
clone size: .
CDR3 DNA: TGTGCCAGCAGTCCCCTGACAGGGTTTGCCAACAATGAGCAGTTCTTC
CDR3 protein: CASSPLTGFANNEQFF

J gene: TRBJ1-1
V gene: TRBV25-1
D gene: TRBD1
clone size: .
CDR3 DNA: TGTGCCAGCAGTCTTCAGGGGGGAAACACTGAAGCTTTCTTT
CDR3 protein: CASSLQGGNTEAFF

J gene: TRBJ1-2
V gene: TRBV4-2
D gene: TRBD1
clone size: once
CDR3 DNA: TGTGCCAGCAGCCGCAAGACAGGGTTCGACTATGGCTACACCTTC
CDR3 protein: CASSRKTGFDYGYTF

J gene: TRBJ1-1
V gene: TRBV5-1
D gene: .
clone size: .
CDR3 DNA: TGCGCCAGCAGCTTTCATCCAATCGTACCGGGGGCAGAGGTGAACACTGAAGCTTTCTTT
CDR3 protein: CASSFHPIVPGAEVNTEAFF

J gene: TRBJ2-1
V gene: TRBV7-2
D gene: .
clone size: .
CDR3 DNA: TGTGCCAGCAGCTTGGACAGAAATGAGCAGTTCTTC
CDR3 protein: CASSLDRNEQFF

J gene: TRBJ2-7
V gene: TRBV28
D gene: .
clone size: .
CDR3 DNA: TGTGCCAGCAGTTTAACAGCGGCCTACGAGCAGTACTTC
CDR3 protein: CASSLTAAYEQYF

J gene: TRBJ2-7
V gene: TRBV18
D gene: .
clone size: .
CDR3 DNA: TGTGCCAGCTCACCACAGGGAGCTCCGTACGAGCAGTACTTC
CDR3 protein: CASSPQGAPYEQYF

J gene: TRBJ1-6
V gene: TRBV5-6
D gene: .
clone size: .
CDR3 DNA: TGTGCCAGCAGCTTGGACAGCCCTCGGAATTCACCCCTCCACTTT
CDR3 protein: CASSLDSPRNSPLHF

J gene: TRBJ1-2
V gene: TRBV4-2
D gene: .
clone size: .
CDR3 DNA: TGTGCCAGCAGCCAACCAGGGAACAACTATGGCTACACCTTC
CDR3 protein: CASSQPGNNYGYTF

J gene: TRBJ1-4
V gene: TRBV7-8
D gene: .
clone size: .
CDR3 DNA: TGTGCCAGCAGCTTATTCGCCAATAATGAAAAACTGTTTTTT
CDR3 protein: CASSLFANNEKLFF

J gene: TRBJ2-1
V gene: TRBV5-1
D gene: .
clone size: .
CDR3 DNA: TGCGCCAGCAGCAGGGGTAACGGCAATGAGCAGTTCTTC
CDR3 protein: CASSRGNGNEQFF

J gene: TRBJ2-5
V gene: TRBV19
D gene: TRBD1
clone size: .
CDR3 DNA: TGTGCCAGTAGTATGGCAGGGGGAGAGACCCAGTACTTC
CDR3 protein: CASSMAGGETQYF

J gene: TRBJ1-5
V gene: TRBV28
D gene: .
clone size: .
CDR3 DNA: TGTGCCAGCAGTTTTGACCCAACTCAGGGGTCAGGGCAGCCCCAGCATTTT
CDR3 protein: CASSFDPTQGSGQPQHF

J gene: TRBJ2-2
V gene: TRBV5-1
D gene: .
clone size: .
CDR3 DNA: TGCGCCAGCAGCTTGGGGGGACTGAACACCGGGGAGCTGTTTTTT
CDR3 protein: CASSLGGLNTGELFF

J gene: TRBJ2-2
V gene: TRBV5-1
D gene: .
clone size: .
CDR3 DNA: TGCGCCAGCAGTCGGGACTCGTCTGCGAACACCGGGGAGCTGTTTTTT
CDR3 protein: CASSRDSSANTGELFF